This T cell receptor beta chain stems from a study of cytomegalovirus exposure and HLA in healthy donors (dated by TCRdb to 2016 to 2017). Describing the broader study: An earlier analysis of roughly 570 of the donors reported over 250 Gb of sequence data and 117 million unique TCR beta sequences obtained from around 180 million T cells. Approximately 310 gigabases of sequencing data and about 92 million unique TCR sequences made up an early release that covered 500 to 650 HLA-typed donors. Of the roughly 410 genotyped donors, less than 85% were placed in the genetic ancestry cluster associated with self-reported Caucasian donors. The aim of the study was to test whether cataloging public T cell receptors could identify signatures of past pathogen exposure. The study profiled the T cell repertoires of under 850 subjects by immunosequencing and related them to cytomegalovirus serostatus. Along with the approximately 700-subject first cohort, a separate validation cohort of over 90 different subjects was used. High-throughput TCR immunosequencing, statistical association of individual TCRs with disease status, and machine learning were combined to predict cytomegalovirus infection status. In a later analysis, previously published TCR beta repertoires from fewer than 750 donors were re-analyzed and high-resolution HLA genotyping was added so that TCR occurrence patterns could be studied. Rather than drawing on any new phenotypic data, the later analysis identified candidate immune exposures from TCR beta sequences and the way those sequences occurred across donors. To decide whether each TCR beta V gene segment behaved as functional or pseudogenic, an earlier analysis of some 600 of the donors relied on high-throughput TCR beta sequencing. Donor age, sex, ethnicity and CMV serostatus were compiled together with the repertoire data. A later genetic analysis took genome-wide SNP genotypes for 398 of the 666 donors and used that subset as a discovery cohort. All discovery cohort repertoires had been generated on a single sequencing platform. Both class I and class II loci were covered by HLA typing, at four-digit resolution. The number of donors typed differed by locus, with roughly 620-630 for A, B, C, DRB1 and DQB1, around 560 for DQA1, 600 to 610 for DPA1, and approximately 470 for DPB1. Because of strong linkage in the cohort, a handful of DR-DQ haplotypes were treated as single units for association and clustering. Across approximately 420 genotyped donors of the cohort, an average of approximately 200,000 unique TCR beta nucleotide sequences per donor were sequenced, and 15% to 20% of those sequences were non-productive. Beyond this particular receptor, the publication reports: A further reported finding was that TCR beta sequences accurately predicted the HLA-A and HLA-B alleles for most subjects in the first cohort. CMV serostatus was the only immune exposure information available for the cohort. Specific HLA alleles were associated with over 15,000 TCR beta sequences at a false discovery rate of 0.05 in a later analysis. Linkage disequilibrium might explain the correlated functional status among segregating V segments, but an unknown experimental factor could not be ruled out. Assigning TCR associations to individual alleles was difficult when HLA alleles, especially DR and DQ, strongly co-occurred. The 87-base-pair reads could not distinguish some IMGT-functional V segments, including TRBV6-2 and TRBV6-3, so those segments were excluded. In a later analysis, most CMV-associated TCR beta chains were found to appear HLA-restricted, with HLA associations seemingly driven largely by CMV exposure. Compared with equally common non-associated chains, HLA-associated TCR beta chains in a later analysis were more clonally expanded and had lower generation probabilities. The authors suggested that the approach could potentially be generalized to other disease states and immunological phenotypes. In a later analysis, the rate of TCR association differed among HLA loci, with DRB1 alleles having the most associated TCRs and HLA-C alleles having the fewest. The earlier analysis of approximately 560 of the donors excluded 15 to 20 rarely observed V segments, including chromosome 9 orphons, because counts were too low. The classifier was reported to diagnose cytomegalovirus status with high specificity and sensitivity in both the original cohort and the validation cohort. Because HLA typing was unavailable for some donors at each locus, only the typed subset was used in association tests. V-gene and J-gene trimming of TCR beta chains was associated with a missense DCLRE1C variant in a later genetic analysis, and the association was replicated in an independent cohort. According to a later analysis, parvovirus B19, influenza, CMV and Epstein-Barr virus appeared linked to several top co-occurrence clusters. Presence/absence analyses assumed roughly uniform sequencing depth across donors, an assumption that may not hold. Most TCR sequences were seen in very few donors, while some public TCRs were found in many individuals. In an earlier analysis of some 540 of the donors, most TCR beta V segments appeared in productive rearrangements about 87% or about 30% of the time, broadly matching IMGT annotations. In vitro tests confirmed that three of the cytomegalovirus-associated TCR beta chains recognize cytomegalovirus antigens. A later genetic analysis reported fewer N-insertions in productive TCRs among donors in an Asian-associated ancestry cluster than the roughly 700-donor mean. A cluster of highly shared sequence variants was judged likely to be a technical artifact of the sequencing pipeline. The study listed 164 TCR beta chains as associated with cytomegalovirus. Only TCR beta chains were sequenced in this cohort, and the absence of alpha or paired-chain data limited detectable features.

Counted from cysteine to phenylalanine, this CDR3 has 12 amino acids. The read is trimmed to its CDR3 DNA, 36 bases read in frame from base 1. In the germline V gene (reference sequence), CDR1 corresponds to MNHEY and CDR2 to SMNVEV. The trim is 3 bases for V and 5 bases for J, with a gap of 4 bases between the germline ends. About this clone: Its binding antigen is unknown. Base qualities are not provided; no much larger clone lies one nucleotide away.

Receptor amplification or capture employed the immunoSEQ multiplex PCR assay. The multiplex PCR relied on a mix of 60 forward primers for TCR Vbeta segments and 13 reverse primers for TCR Jbeta segments. The CDR3 region of rearranged TCR beta genes was amplified from genomic DNA by a multiplex PCR assay. On the Illumina HiSeq System, the amplified TCR beta libraries were sequenced as 87-base-pair reads. The study's own analysis went as follows. In a later analysis, roughly 80 million unique TCR beta chains were counted across the roughly 670 repertoires, and about 9.9 million of these chains were shared by at least two donors. A nearest-neighbor algorithm error-corrected the raw reads and collapsed the reads into unique sequences, merging closely related sequences to remove PCR and sequencing errors. Alignment of CDR3 sequences to IMGT reference sequences was used to assign V, D and J gene segments. For a sequence to be retained, a match of at least six nucleotides was required to both a V gene segment and a J gene segment. A rearrangement was called productive if the CDR3 had no stop codons and remained in frame with V and J, and every other rearrangement was called non-productive. CDR3 was defined by IMGT convention, running from the second conserved V-encoded cysteine to the conserved J-encoded phenylalanine. The earlier analysis of about 590 of the donors excluded sequences that lacked an unambiguous match to a single V gene segment. In an earlier analysis of approximately 560 of the donors, a V segment was called functional when productive rearrangements were above 56.7%, and segregating when the standard deviation between donors exceeded 5%. A statistical classification framework was developed to diagnose cytomegalovirus status using the catalog of TCR beta chain sequences. In a later analysis, TCR nucleotide sequences were compared against IMGT/GENE-DB human TR gene sequences so that V and J genes could be assigned. In a later analysis, CDR3 sequences and most-parsimonious VDJ recombination scenarios were assigned using the TCRdist pipeline. A later analysis defined each TCR beta chain by its CDR3 amino acid sequence plus V-gene family, and excluded reads lacking a unique V-gene family. As a way to deal with suspected cross-contamination and a sequencing artifact, a later analysis dropped 450 to 600 nucleotide sequences that were highly shared and had low generation probability. In a later analysis, a clonal expansion index was calculated for each public chain from normalized within-repertoire ranks of inferred template counts. Generation probabilities in a later analysis came from a VDJ recombination model fitted to out-of-frame rearrangements, and those results were checked against IGoR. In a later analysis, hypergeometric tests were used to score TCR-TCR, TCR-HLA and TCR-CMV co-occurrence, with a repertoire-size bias correction applied to TCR pairs. A later analysis estimated false discovery rates by permuting HLA or CMV assignments 20 times. In a later analysis, co-occurring TCRs were grouped using DBSCAN, with TCRdist sequence similarity added in when clustering inside HLA-allele-positive subsets. Repertoires with fewer than 30,000 or more than 120,000 public chains were left out of co-occurrence clustering, as were five repertoires with anomalous nucleotide sharing. TCRdb re-hosts the immuneACCESS table, in-frame sequences only. Its copies lack some clones; in the studies checked, an unresolved V gene accounts for under half of them, and the cause for the rest is not known. V and J calls and clone size come straight from that table; D and trimming were deduced from the DNA. The sample data list tens of thousands of clones, and around 80% of these were observed just once. The top ten clones comprise 2.5% of the sample.

The cohort comprised 666 healthy bone marrow donors. Cohort members were all nominally healthy when sampled, although unrecorded immune exposures were likely present. The donor was CMV seropositive and belonged to the group of 250 to 300 seropositive cohort members. A peripheral blood sample was provided by each donor, and peripheral blood mononuclear cells were used for TCR beta sequencing. Genomic DNA extraction from the blood cell samples was performed with the Qiagen DNeasy Blood Extraction Kit. The origin of this receptor is a male donor in good health and CMV-seropositive. The sample comprised PBMCs. The chain links TRBV27 with TRBJ2-2; the D gene cannot be resolved reliably. The CDR3 sequence is CASSFLTGELFF. The nucleotides read TGTGCCAGCAGTTTCTTGACCGGGGAGCTGTTTTTT.